This TCR beta chain was documented in a study of control samples from healthy donors and cancer patients. Produced via immunoSEQ multiplex PCR; TCRdb's table is partial and in-frame only. The sample carries tens of thousands of clones, around four fifths recorded once. This CDR3 contains 15 residues. CDR1 and CDR2 from the germline V gene are LNHDA and SQIVND (reference sequence). The V and J ends lost 7 bases and 2 bases respectively, with 15 bases between them. This clone is medium-sized by share. The receptor's source is a man between 60 and 75 years old in good health. V is TRBV19 and J is TRBJ1-5, with a weak D call TRBD1 (5 bases). Input material: blood. DNA for the CDR3: TGTGCCAGTACCCCCTGGGGGGGTGGCAATCAGCCCCAGCATTTT. It yields the protein CASTPWGGGNQPQHF.